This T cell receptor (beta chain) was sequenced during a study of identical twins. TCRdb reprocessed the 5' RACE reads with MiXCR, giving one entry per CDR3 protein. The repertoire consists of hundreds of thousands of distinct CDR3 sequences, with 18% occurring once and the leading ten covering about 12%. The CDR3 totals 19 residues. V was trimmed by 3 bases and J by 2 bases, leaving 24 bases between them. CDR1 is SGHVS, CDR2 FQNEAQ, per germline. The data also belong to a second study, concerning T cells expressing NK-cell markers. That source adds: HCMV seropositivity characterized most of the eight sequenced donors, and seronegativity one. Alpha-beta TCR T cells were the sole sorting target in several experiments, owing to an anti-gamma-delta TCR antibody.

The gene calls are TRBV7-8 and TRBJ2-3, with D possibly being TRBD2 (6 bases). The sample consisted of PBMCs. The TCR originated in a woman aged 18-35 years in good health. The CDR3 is CASSFRRPFVGGTTDTQYF. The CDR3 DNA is TGTGCCAGCAGCTTTAGGAGGCCGTTCGTGGGGGGAACCACAGATACGCAGTATTTT. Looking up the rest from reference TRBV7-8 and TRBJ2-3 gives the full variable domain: GAGVSQSPRYKVAKRGQDVALRCDPISGHVSLFWYQQALGQGPEFLTYFQNEAQLDKSGLPSDRFFAERPEGSVSTLKIQRTQQEDSAVYLCASSFRRPFVGGTTDTQYFGPGTRLTVL.